A selection of T cell receptor beta chains follows, all from one sample in a study of cytomegalovirus exposure and HLA in healthy donors. Sequenced by immunoSEQ multiplex PCR; TCRdb stores in-frame clones only, minus some. This table has roughly 60,000 clones, 85% to 95% appearing once. Material: PBMCs. These receptors were collected from a woman aged 18 to 35 in good health and CMV-seropositive. Each CDR3 is given with its conserved first and last residue. D genes are given only for firm matches. Clone size appears in some rows only: once, few, many, or a class for an expanded clone.

.	TRBJ2-7	TRBV5-4	.	TGTGCCAGCAGCTCACAGTTCGAGCAGTACTTC	CASSSQFEQYF
.	TRBJ1-5	TRBV19	.	TGTGCCAGTAGGGTTAGTTGGACAGTTAGCAATCAGCCCCAGCATTTT	CASRVSWTVSNQPQHF
.	TRBJ2-7	TRBV6-5	TRBD1	TGTGCCAGTGTATCACAGGGGGGCTCCTACGAGCAGTACTTC	CASVSQGGSYEQYF
.	TRBJ1-2	TRBV4-1	TRBD1	TGCGCCAGCAGCCAAGTGCCCGCAGGGGGCGAAGATGGCTACACCTTC	CASSQVPAGGEDGYTF
.	TRBJ2-5	TRBV20-1	.	TGCAGTGCTAGAATCAGGACCCAGTACTTC	CSARIRTQYF
.	TRBJ2-3	TRBV4-3	.	TGCGCCAGCAGCCAATCAGGACAGCTTCGCACAGATACGCAGTATTTT	CASSQSGQLRTDTQYF
once	TRBJ2-1	TRBV30	TRBD2	TGTGCCTGGAGTGTAGTAGCGGGAGGGCACAATGAGCAGTTCTTC	CAWSVVAGGHNEQFF
.	TRBJ1-5	TRBV4-1	.	TGCGCCAGCAGCCCCTCAGGGTCCGGCAATCAGCCCCAGCATTTT	CASSPSGSGNQPQHF
.	TRBJ2-7	TRBV7-3	TRBD1	TGTGCCAGCAGCGGCGGGGACAGGCCCTACGAGCAGTACTTC	CASSGGDRPYEQYF
.	TRBJ2-1	TRBV27	TRBD2	TGTGCCAGCAGTCTCACATCTAGCGGGAGTGGGGATGAGCAGTTCTTC	CASSLTSSGSGDEQFF
.	TRBJ2-5	TRBV5-5	TRBD1	TGTGCCAGCAGCGCTACAGGGGATGGAACCCAGTACTTC	CASSATGDGTQYF
.	TRBJ2-1	TRBV5-1	.	TGCGCCAGCAGCGATATACAGGGTACTAATGAGCAGTTCTTC	CASSDIQGTNEQFF
.	TRBJ2-5	TRBV2	.	TGTGCCAGCAGCCCTTCCCCTGGACAGAAAGAGACCCAGTACTTC	CASSPSPGQKETQYF
.	TRBJ2-1	TRBV19	TRBD1	TGTGCCAGTTGCACACCGACAGGGGTCTACAATGAGCAGTTCTTC	CASCTPTGVYNEQFF
.	TRBJ2-1	TRBV7-9	TRBD2	TGTGCCAGCAGCTCGACCGGGACTAGTAATGAGCAGTTCTTC	CASSSTGTSNEQFF
.	TRBJ1-4	TRBV5-1	TRBD1	TGCGCCAGCAGCTTGGCCGGGACAGGGGGAAGTTATAATGAAAAACTGTTTTTT	CASSLAGTGGSYNEKLFF
.	TRBJ2-7	TRBV4-1	TRBD1	TGCGCCAGCAGCCAACTAGGGGCCACAGGGGGCTACGAGCAGTACTTC	CASSQLGATGGYEQYF
.	TRBJ2-2	TRBV19	TRBD1	TGTGCCAGTAGTACCCGGACAGGGACTAACACCGGGGAGCTGTTTTTT	CASSTRTGTNTGELFF
.	TRBJ2-5	TRBV5-6	.	TGTGCCAGCAGCTCTCGAGGTGGAGTTGTATCAGAGACCCAGTACTTC	CASSSRGGVVSETQYF
.	TRBJ2-1	TRBV2	.	TGTGCCAGCAGGGGTGACAGCTCCAATGAGCAGTTCTTC	CASRGDSSNEQFF
.	TRBJ2-5	TRBV29-1	.	TGCAGCGTTGAAGGGAGTAAGGGGCTCCCGGGAGAGACCCAGTACTTC	CSVEGSKGLPGETQYF
.	TRBJ2-5	TRBV2	TRBD2	TGTGCCAGCAGGTGGGGGGAGGGCCCGATAGAGACCCAGTACTTC	CASRWGEGPIETQYF
.	TRBJ1-1	TRBV28	TRBD1	TGTGCCAGCAGTTCACCGGGACAGGGACTAACTGAAGCTTTCTTT	CASSSPGQGLTEAFF
.	TRBJ2-1	TRBV9	TRBD2	TGTGCCAGCAGCGGAGGGAGACTAGCGGTGTTTTATAGCTCCTACAATGAGCAGTTCTTC	CASSGGRLAVFYSSYNEQFF
few	TRBJ2-5	TRBV5-4	.	TGTGCCAGCAGCTTGAGGGAGGTCGAGACCCAGTACTTC	CASSLREVETQYF